This T cell receptor beta chain stems from a study of shared clonotypes between healthy human individuals. Across the study: Samples came from a couple of female and a few male donors aged 18 to 49.

The input for sorted-subset replicate PCRs was approximately 190 ng DNA, about 29,000 T cell genomes. Measured with immunoSEQ multiplex PCR; TCRdb has only the in-frame clones, and not every one. Found here are more than 1,200,000 clones, 98% to 99% of them singletons; the top ten hold approximately 0.4%. HIV-negative, healthy adults without recent acute infections or vaccinations were the donors. The CDR3 sequence is 15 residues long. Trimming took off 4 bases at V and 6 bases at J, with 18 bases between the two ends. Germline values: CDR1 SGHDN, CDR2 FVKESK. The clonotype originates from a man aged 25-45 years in good health. V and J are TRBV14 and TRBJ1-1; possible D gene TRBD1, 5 bases. The sequenced sample consisted of naive CD4+ T cells sorted from blood. Subset given: CD45RA+ positively selected. The CDR3 DNA reads TGTGCCAGCAGCCCACCTTTTTTCGGAGGGGCTGAAGCTTTCTTT. Its translation is CASSPPFFGGAEAFF.